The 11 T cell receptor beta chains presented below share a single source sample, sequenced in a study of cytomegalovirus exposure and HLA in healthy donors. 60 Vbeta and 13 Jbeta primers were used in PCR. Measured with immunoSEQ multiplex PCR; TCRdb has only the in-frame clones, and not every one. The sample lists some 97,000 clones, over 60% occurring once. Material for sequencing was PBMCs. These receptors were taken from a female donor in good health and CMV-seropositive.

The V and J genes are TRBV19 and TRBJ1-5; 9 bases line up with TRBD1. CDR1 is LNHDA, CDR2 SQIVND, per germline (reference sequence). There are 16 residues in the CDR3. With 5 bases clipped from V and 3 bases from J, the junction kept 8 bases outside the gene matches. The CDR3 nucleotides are TGTGCCAGTAGTTCGCAGGACAGGGGACTCAATCAGCCCCAGCATTTT. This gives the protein CASSSQDRGLNQPQHF.

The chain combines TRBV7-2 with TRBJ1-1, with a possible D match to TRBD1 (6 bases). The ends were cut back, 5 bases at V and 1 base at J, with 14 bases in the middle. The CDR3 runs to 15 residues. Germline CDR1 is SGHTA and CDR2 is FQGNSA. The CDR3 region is CASSLTGISNTEAFF. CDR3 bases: TGTGCCAGCAGCCTTACAGGGATCTCGAACACTGAAGCTTTCTTT. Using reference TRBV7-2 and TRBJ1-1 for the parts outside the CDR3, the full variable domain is GAGVSQSPSNKVTEKGKDVELRCDPISGHTALYWYRQSLGQGLEFLIYFQGNSAPDKSGLPSDRFSAERTGGSVSTLTIQRTQQEDSAVYLCASSLTGISNTEAFFGQGTRLTVV.

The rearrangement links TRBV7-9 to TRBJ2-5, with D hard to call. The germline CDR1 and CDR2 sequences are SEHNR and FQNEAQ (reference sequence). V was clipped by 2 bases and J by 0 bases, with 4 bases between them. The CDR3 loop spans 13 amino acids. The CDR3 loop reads CASSLSDQETQYF. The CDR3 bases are TGTGCCAGCAGCTTATCTGACCAAGAGACCCAGTACTTC.

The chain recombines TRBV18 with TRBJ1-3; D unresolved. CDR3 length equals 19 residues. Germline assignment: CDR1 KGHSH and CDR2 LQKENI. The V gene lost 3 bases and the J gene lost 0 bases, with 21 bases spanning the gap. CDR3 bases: TGTGCCAGCTCACCCCCTCCCGGATACAGAGAACCCTCTGGAAACACCATATATTTT. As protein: CASSPPPGYREPSGNTIYF.

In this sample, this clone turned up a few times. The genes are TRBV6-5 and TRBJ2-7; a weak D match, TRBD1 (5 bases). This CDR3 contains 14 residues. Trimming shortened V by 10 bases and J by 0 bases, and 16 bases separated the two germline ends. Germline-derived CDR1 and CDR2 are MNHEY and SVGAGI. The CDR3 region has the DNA TGTGCCACCGCAACAGGCGATCGCTCCTACGAGCAGTACTTC. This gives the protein CATATGDRSYEQYF.

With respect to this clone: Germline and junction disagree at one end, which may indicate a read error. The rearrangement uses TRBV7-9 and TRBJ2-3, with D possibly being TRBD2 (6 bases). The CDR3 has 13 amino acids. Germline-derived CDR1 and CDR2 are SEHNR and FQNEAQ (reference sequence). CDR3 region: CSSSLIAVDTQYF. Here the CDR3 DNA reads TGTTCCAGCAGCTTAATAGCGGTAGATACGCAGTATTTT.

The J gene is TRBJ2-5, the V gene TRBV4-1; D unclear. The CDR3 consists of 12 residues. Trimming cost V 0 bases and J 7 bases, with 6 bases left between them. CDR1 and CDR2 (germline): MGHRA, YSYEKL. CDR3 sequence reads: CASSQDLATQYF. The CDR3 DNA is TGCGCCAGCAGCCAAGATTTGGCGACCCAGTACTTC.

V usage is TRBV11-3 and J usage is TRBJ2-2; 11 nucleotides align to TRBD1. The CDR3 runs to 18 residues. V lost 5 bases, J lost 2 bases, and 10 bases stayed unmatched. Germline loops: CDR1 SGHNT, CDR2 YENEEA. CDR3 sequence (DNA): TGTGCCAGCAGCCGTTTTGGAGGACAGGGGGCTAACACCGGGGAGCTGTTTTTT. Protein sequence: CASSRFGGQGANTGELFF.

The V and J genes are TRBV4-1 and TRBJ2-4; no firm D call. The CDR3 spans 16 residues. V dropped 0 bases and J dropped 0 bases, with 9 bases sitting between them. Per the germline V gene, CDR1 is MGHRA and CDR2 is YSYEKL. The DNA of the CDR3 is TGCGCCAGCAGCCAAGATCAACTCCTAGCCAAAAACATTCAGTACTTC. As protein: CASSQDQLLAKNIQYF.

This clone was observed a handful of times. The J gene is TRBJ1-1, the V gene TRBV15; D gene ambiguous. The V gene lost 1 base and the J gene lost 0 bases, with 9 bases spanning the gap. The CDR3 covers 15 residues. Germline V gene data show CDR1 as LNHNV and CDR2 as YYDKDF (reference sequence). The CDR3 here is CATSRVGEMNTEAFF. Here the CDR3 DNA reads TGTGCCACCAGCAGAGTGGGCGAAATGAACACTGAAGCTTTCTTT.

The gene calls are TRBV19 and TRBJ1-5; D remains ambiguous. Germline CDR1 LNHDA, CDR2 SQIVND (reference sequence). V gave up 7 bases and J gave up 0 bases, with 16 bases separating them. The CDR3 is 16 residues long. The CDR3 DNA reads TGTGCCAGTACCACCCGGGAGAGCGTTAGCAATCAGCCCCAGCATTTT. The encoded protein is CASTTRESVSNQPQHF.